This T cell receptor (beta chain) was identified during a study of blood T cell repertoires in COVID-19. Study-wide context: From the United States, Italy and Spain came samples of acute and convalescent COVID-19. Sources were T cells, B-cell-depleted T cells, or PBMCs; the material itself was cDNA or gDNA.

In the original analysis: Amplification of reference gene primers was used by the study to estimate nucleated cell counts. Clones were read by immunoSEQ multiplex PCR, and TCRdb kept only the in-frame ones, dropping some. The DNA was the basis for D and trimming; V, J and clone size are from that table. The repertoire includes about 52,000 clones, 85% to 90% of them detected once, and roughly 15% sits in the top ten. Trimming at V came to 3 bases and at J to 0 bases, leaving 5 bases not matched to a gene. This CDR3 region has 16 residues. Looked up from germline, CDR1 is SEHNR and CDR2 is FQNEAQ (reference sequence).

The sequenced sample consisted of peripheral blood. This chain uses TRBV7-9 with TRBJ2-1; the match to TRBD2 covers 7 bases. The receptor's source is a man in his 70s with acute or convalescent COVID-19. As DNA, the CDR3 is TGTGCCAGCAGCTTTAGCGGGTGGAGCTCCTACAATGAGCAGTTCTTC. Translating gives CASSFSGWSSYNEQFF.